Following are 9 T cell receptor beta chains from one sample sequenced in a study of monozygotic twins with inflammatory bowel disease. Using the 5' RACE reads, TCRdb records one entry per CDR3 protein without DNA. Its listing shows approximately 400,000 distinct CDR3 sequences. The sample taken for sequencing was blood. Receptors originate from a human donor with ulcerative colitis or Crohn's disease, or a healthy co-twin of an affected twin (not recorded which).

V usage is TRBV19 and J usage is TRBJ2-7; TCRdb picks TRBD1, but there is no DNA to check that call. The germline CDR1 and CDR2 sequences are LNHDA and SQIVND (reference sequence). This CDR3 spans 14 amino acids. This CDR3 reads CASSRADVSYEQYF.

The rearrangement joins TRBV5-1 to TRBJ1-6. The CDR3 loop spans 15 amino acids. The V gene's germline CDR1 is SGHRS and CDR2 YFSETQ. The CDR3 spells CASQGDNGNNSPLHF.

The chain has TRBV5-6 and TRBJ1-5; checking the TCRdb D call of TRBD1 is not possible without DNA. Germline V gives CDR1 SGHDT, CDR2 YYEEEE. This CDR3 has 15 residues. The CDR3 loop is CASSLGTGENQPQHF.

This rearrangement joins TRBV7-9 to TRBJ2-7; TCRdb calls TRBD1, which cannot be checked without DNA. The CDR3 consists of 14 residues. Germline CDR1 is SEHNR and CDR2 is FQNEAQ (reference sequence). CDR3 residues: CASSLGQPSSEQYF.

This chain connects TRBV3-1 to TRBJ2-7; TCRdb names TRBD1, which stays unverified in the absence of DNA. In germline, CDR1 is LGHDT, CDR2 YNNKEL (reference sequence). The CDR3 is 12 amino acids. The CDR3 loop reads CASSPPLGEQYF.

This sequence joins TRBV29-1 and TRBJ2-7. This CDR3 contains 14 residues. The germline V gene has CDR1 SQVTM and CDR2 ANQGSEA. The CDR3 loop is CSVLTDRSSYEQYF.

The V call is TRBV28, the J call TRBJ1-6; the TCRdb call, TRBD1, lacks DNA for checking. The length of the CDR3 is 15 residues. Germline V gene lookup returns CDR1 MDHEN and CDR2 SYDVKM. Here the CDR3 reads CASSSTGSHNSPFHF.

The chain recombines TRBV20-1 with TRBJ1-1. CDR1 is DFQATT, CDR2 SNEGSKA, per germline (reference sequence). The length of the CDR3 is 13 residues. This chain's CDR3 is CSQVLSSSDEAFF.

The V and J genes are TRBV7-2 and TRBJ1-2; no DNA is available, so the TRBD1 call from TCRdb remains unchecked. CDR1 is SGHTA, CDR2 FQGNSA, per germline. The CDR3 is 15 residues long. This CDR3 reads CASSLALGGSYGYTF.